Each of the 28 T cell receptor beta chains below was sequenced from the same sample in a study of cytomegalovirus exposure and HLA in healthy donors. With 60 Vbeta and 13 Jbeta primers, the PCR was carried out. Only in-frame clones appear in the TCRdb table, and some are missing; sequencing was by immunoSEQ multiplex PCR. The table has 95,000 to 130,000 clones, around 74% seen once. Sequencing was done on a sample of PBMCs. These TCRs come from a woman younger than 30 in good health and CMV-seronegative.

The gene calls are TRBV27 and TRBJ2-1, with D perhaps matching TRBD1 (6 bases). V was shortened by 6 bases and J by 11 bases, with 17 bases between the two germline ends. The CDR3 loop spans 13 amino acids. The germline gives CDR1 MNHEY, CDR2 SMNVEV (reference sequence). CDR3 loop: CASSPIRDTKQFF. The CDR3, as DNA: TGTGCCAGCAGCCCCATCCGGGACACCAAGCAGTTCTTC.

The genes are TRBV19 and TRBJ1-1; D is possibly TRBD1 (5 bases). V lost 7 bases and J 2 bases, leaving 14 bases between the germline ends. The V gene's germline CDR1 is LNHDA and CDR2 SQIVND (reference sequence). CDR3 length equals 14 residues. The CDR3 nucleotides are TGTGCCAGTATTGAAACAGGAGTAAACACTGAAGCTTTCTTT. Translation gives CASIETGVNTEAFF.

This sequence joins TRBV29-1 and TRBJ2-7, with a tentative D call TRBD1 (5 bases). Germline V gene lookup returns CDR1 SQVTM and CDR2 ANQGSEA. The V end lost 6 bases, the J end lost 6 bases, and 12 bases lay between the germline ends. The CDR3 is made up of 11 amino acids. The CDR3 nucleotides are TGCAGCGTCGCGCTAGGGGTCGAGCAGTACTTC. Residues: CSVALGVEQYF.

The chain joins TRBV11-3 to TRBJ1-2; D not resolved. V lost 6 bases and J lost 0, with 17 bases in between. This CDR3 region has 16 residues. The germline CDR1 and CDR2 sequences are SGHNT and YENEEA. The CDR3 DNA reads as TGTGCCAGCAGTCATAGGACTGGCAGTTCTAACTATGGCTACACCTTC. Encoded protein: CASSHRTGSSNYGYTF. The full variable domain, with the rest looked up from reference TRBV11-3 and TRBJ1-2, is EAGVVQSPRYKIIEKKQPVAFWCNPISGHNTLYWYLQNLGQGPELLIRYENEEAVDDSQLPKDRFSAERLKGVDSTLKIQPAELGDSAVYLCASSHRTGSSNYGYTFGSGTRLTVV.

This clone was seen once. V and J are TRBV30 and TRBJ1-2; unclear D gene. V was clipped by 0 bases and J by 5 bases, with 7 bases between them. Germline assignment: CDR1 GTSNPN and CDR2 SVGIG (reference sequence). The CDR3 consists of 12 residues. Here the CDR3 reads CAWSVGKYGYTF. The CDR3 DNA sequence: TGTGCCTGGAGTGTCGGGAAGTATGGCTACACCTTC.

This clone was detected a few times. The V call is TRBV28, the J call TRBJ2-7, with 7 bases that match TRBD1. Germline trimming cut 7 bases from V and 0 bases from J; bases unmatched to any gene: 12. Looked up from germline, CDR1 is MDHEN and CDR2 is SYDVKM. CDR3 length: 16 amino acids. CDR3 sequence (DNA): TGTGCCAGCACTCGTGCGTCCGGGACAGACTCCTACGAGCAGTACTTC. It codes for CASTRASGTDSYEQYF.

This clone was found a few times. The rearrangement joins TRBV30 to TRBJ1-1; TRBD1 matches 11 bases. This CDR3 spans 14 amino acids. Losses at the gene ends were 2 bases for V and 4 bases for J; bases not matched to a gene: 3. Germline lookup yields CDR1 GTSNPN and CDR2 SVGIG (reference sequence). The CDR3 DNA follows: TGTGCCTGGAGTTTCGGGACAGGGGGCACTGAAGCTTTCTTT. Amino acids: CAWSFGTGGTEAFF.

A single count supports this clone. This chain connects TRBV5-6 to TRBJ1-1, with TRBD1 identical over 8 bases. This CDR3 contains 15 residues. CDR1 is SGHDT, CDR2 YYEEEE, per germline. V was clipped by 4 bases and J by 5 bases; unmatched bases: 10. The CDR3 DNA reads TGTGCCAGCAGCCCCCTGGGACAGGACTCAACTGAAGCTTTCTTT. It yields the protein CASSPLGQDSTEAFF.

This CDR3 is CASRGGQGNSPLHF. DNA of the CDR3: TGTGCCAGCCGCGGGGGACAGGGGAATTCACCCCTCCACTTT. This chain uses TRBV19 with TRBJ1-6, with 10 positions matching TRBD1. CDR1 and CDR2 from the germline V gene are LNHDA and SQIVND (reference sequence). J gave up 7 bases and V 9 bases, and 6 bases lay outside the gene matches. This CDR3 region has 14 residues.

A few counts support this clone. The gene calls are TRBV27 and TRBJ1-5, with 7 nucleotides matching TRBD1. Trimming took 5 bases from V and 4 from J; bases not matched to a gene: 5. The CDR3 contains 14 residues. CDR1 is MNHEY and CDR2 is SMNVEV in the germline V gene (reference sequence). The CDR3 is CASSVSGGNQPQHF. The CDR3 bases are TGTGCCAGCAGTGTGTCAGGGGGAAATCAGCCCCAGCATTTT.

In this sample, this clone turned up once. The rearrangement links TRBV5-6 to TRBJ2-2; 7 bases match TRBD2. The germline V gene has CDR1 SGHDT and CDR2 YYEEEE. The CDR3 covers 14 residues. J lost 6 bases, V lost 0 bases, and 2 bases had no gene match. Here the CDR3 reads CASSLGLASGELFF. In nucleotides, the CDR3 is TGTGCCAGCAGCTTGGGACTAGCCTCCGGGGAGCTGTTTTTT.

The rearrangement joins TRBV6-5 to TRBJ1-5; no clear D gene. Germline-derived CDR1 and CDR2 are MNHEY and SVGAGI. Trimming took 5 bases from V and 3 from J, leaving 8 bases between them. CDR3 length: 13 residues. Here the CDR3 DNA reads TGTGCCAGCAGTCTCGGGAACAATCAGCCCCAGCATTTT. This sequence encodes CASSLGNNQPQHF.

A few counts support this clone. An end of the junction does not agree with germline; a read error may underlie this. In DNA, the CDR3 is TGTGCTAGCAAGGAGGGGTTGCCCCAAGAGACCCAGTACTTC. Its translation is CASKEGLPQETQYF. The chain links TRBV7-7 to TRBJ2-5; tentatively, D is TRBD2 (6 bases). CDR1 and CDR2 (germline): SSHAT, FNYEAQ (reference sequence). The CDR3 sequence is 14 residues long. Filled out from reference TRBV7-7 and TRBJ2-5, the complete variable domain reads GAGVSQSPRYKVTKRGQDVTLRCDPISSHATLYWYQQALGQGPEFLTYFNYEAQPDKSGLPSDRFSAERPEGSISTLTIQRTEQRDSAMYRCASKEGLPQETQYFGPGTRLLVL.

This clone was counted a single time. V usage is TRBV2 and J usage is TRBJ1-1; D uncertain. V was cut by 8 bases and J by 1 base, with 14 bases left in between. The CDR3 has 14 residues. Looked up from germline, CDR1 is SNHLY and CDR2 is FYNNEI. The CDR3, as DNA: TGTGCCAGCCGGTCGCGGGGAGCGAACACTGAAGCTTTCTTT. Its protein is CASRSRGANTEAFF.

V is TRBV19 and J is TRBJ1-3, with a tentative D call TRBD1 (5 bases). The CDR3 is made up of 16 amino acids. Per germline, CDR1 LNHDA and CDR2 SQIVND (reference sequence). Trimming shortened V by 5 bases and J by 4 bases, and 18 bases separated the two germline ends. CDR3 in amino acids: CASSFRREGSGNTIYF. CDR3 in DNA: TGTGCCAGTAGTTTCCGCAGGGAAGGGTCCGGAAACACCATATATTTT.

In its sample, this clone was seen a few times. The J gene is TRBJ2-7, the V gene TRBV7-9; D may be TRBD2 (7 bases). The CDR3 contains 14 residues. CDR1 is SEHNR and CDR2 is FQNEAQ in the germline V gene (reference sequence). Trimming took off 0 bases at V and 4 bases at J, with 10 bases between the two ends. The CDR3: CASSLAGGLYEQYF. The CDR3 bases are TGTGCCAGCAGCTTAGCGGGGGGGCTGTACGAGCAGTACTTC.

This clone was observed a handful of times. The chain has TRBV6-1 and TRBJ1-2, with TRBD1 matching 8 bases. CDR1 and CDR2 from the germline V gene are MNHNS and SASEGT. CDR3 length: 12 amino acids. After removal of 4 bases from V and 6 bases from J, the junction contained 1 base not matched to a gene. The CDR3: CASSATGDGYTF. The CDR3 DNA sequence: TGTGCCAGCAGTGCGACAGGGGATGGCTACACCTTC.

This sequence joins TRBV4-1 and TRBJ1-1; D gene ambiguous. CDR1 is MGHRA and CDR2 is YSYEKL in the germline V gene. This CDR3 region has 13 residues. Trimming took 1 base from V and 0 from J, leaving 3 bases between them. The CDR3 is CASSQVVNTEAFF. For the CDR3, the DNA is TGCGCCAGCAGCCAAGTCGTGAACACTGAAGCTTTCTTT.

The V call is TRBV2, the J call TRBJ1-4; TRBD1 matches at 8 bases. Germline CDR1 SNHLY, CDR2 FYNNEI. CDR3 length: 17 residues. V shed 7 bases and J 8 bases; nucleotides not matched to a gene: 18. Written as DNA, the CDR3 is TGTGCCAGCATTTCGGAGCGCGTTGGACAGGGATGGGAAAAACTGTTTTTT. The encoded protein is CASISERVGQGWEKLFF.

The V gene is TRBV6-1, the J gene TRBJ1-2; 8 bases map to TRBD1. The germline V gene encodes CDR1 MNHNS and CDR2 SASEGT. The CDR3 extends over 13 amino acids. V lost 3 bases to trimming and J lost 5 bases; unmatched junction nucleotides: 2. Written as DNA, the CDR3 is TGTGCCAGCAGTGACCGGACAGGGTATGGCTACACCTTC. This translates into CASSDRTGYGYTF.

The rearrangement links TRBV5-1 to TRBJ1-2; 7 bases are shared with TRBD1. The germline V gene has CDR1 SGHRS and CDR2 YFSETQ. Losses at the gene ends were 1 base for V and 6 bases for J; bases not matched to a gene: 6. This CDR3 region has 14 residues. The CDR3 here is CASSLLGGEDGYTF. CDR3 bases: TGCGCCAGCAGCTTGCTAGGGGGCGAGGATGGCTACACCTTC.

This clone was recorded only once. The CDR3: CASSEARQGPSSLDRTIYF. CDR3 coding DNA: TGTGCCAGCAGTGAAGCGCGGCAGGGGCCTTCCTCCCTGGATCGTACCATATATTTT. This chain links TRBV6-1 with TRBJ1-3; possibly TRBD1 for D (6 bases). V was trimmed by 0 bases and J by 10 bases, leaving 28 bases between them. The germline CDR1 and CDR2 sequences are MNHNS and SASEGT. The CDR3 has 19 amino acids.

This sequence joins TRBV5-1 and TRBJ2-7; 10 bases match TRBD1. This CDR3 has 15 residues. Germline V gene lookup returns CDR1 SGHRS and CDR2 YFSETQ. Unmatched junction bases numbered 1, after V lost 1 base and J lost 0 bases. The CDR3 sequence: CASSLWDRGSYEQYF. For the CDR3, the DNA is TGCGCCAGCAGCTTGTGGGACAGGGGCTCCTACGAGCAGTACTTC.

J is TRBJ2-1 and V is TRBV6-5; 8 bases are shared with TRBD1. Germline CDR1 and CDR2: MNHEY and SVGAGI. The V and J ends lost 6 bases and 2 bases, in that order; junction bases with no gene match: 6. There are 15 residues in the CDR3. The CDR3 sequence: CASSHRGQAYNEQFF. For the CDR3, the DNA is TGTGCCAGCAGCCACAGGGGACAGGCCTACAATGAGCAGTTCTTC.

The V and J genes are TRBV7-2 and TRBJ1-4, with TRBD1 matching 8 bases. The CDR3 contains 15 residues. The V segment lost 5 bases and the J segment 6 bases; nucleotides outside the gene matches: 8. The germline V gene has CDR1 SGHTA and CDR2 FQGNSA. This CDR3 reads CASSARTGLDEKLFF. The DNA for the CDR3 is TGTGCCAGCAGCGCCCGGACAGGGTTGGATGAAAAACTGTTTTTT.

This sequence joins TRBV29-1 and TRBJ1-2, with a possible D match to TRBD1 (5 bases). The CDR3 covers 12 residues. The V end lost 8 bases, the J end lost 2 bases, and 12 bases lay between the germline ends. CDR1 and CDR2 (germline): SQVTM, ANQGSEA. This CDR3 reads CSTQDMNYGYTF. CDR3 nucleotides: TGCAGCACCCAGGACATGAACTATGGCTACACCTTC.

The chain is built from TRBV28 and TRBJ2-1, with 7 bases aligning to TRBD2. V lost 7 bases and J lost 7; bases outside the gene matches: 16. The length of the CDR3 is 16 residues. Germline CDR1 and CDR2: MDHEN and SYDVKM. CDR3 nucleotides: TGTGCCAGCACACAACTTACCTTCCAGCGGGGTAATGAGCAGTTCTTC. Amino acid sequence: CASTQLTFQRGNEQFF.

The chain combines TRBV7-9 with TRBJ2-1, with TRBD2 identical over 15 bases. CDR1 and CDR2 (germline): SEHNR, FQNEAQ (reference sequence). V lost 6 bases, J lost 8 bases, and 8 bases stayed unmatched. CDR3 size: 16 residues. CDR3 in amino acids: CASSSGLAGGEDEQFF. The CDR3 DNA is TGTGCCAGCAGTTCCGGACTAGCGGGGGGGGAGGATGAGCAGTTCTTC.